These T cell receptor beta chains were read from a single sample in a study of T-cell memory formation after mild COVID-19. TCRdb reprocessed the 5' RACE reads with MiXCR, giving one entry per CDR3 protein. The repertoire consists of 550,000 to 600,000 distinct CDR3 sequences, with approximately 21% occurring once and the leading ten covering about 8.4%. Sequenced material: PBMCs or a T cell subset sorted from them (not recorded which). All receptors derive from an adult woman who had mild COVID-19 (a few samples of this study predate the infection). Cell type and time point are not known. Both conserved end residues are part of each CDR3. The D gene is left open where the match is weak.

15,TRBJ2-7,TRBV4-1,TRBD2,CASSQDPSGGAAMYF
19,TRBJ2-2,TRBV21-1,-,CASSKRSSFRQGNTGELFF
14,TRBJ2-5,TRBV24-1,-,CATSDFRVDETQYF
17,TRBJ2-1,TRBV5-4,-,CASSGQKGRRIYNEQFF
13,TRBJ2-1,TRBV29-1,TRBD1,CSVLTGVGDEQFF
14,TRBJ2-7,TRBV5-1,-,CASSLQQVTYEQYF
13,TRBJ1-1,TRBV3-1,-,CASSQGKNTEAFF
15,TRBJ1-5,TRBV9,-,CASSVGLSSNQPQHF
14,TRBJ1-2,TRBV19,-,CASKGGESSYGYTF
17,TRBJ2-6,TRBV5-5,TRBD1,CASSRRTGGYGANVLTF
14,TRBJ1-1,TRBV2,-,CASSEVKVETEAFF